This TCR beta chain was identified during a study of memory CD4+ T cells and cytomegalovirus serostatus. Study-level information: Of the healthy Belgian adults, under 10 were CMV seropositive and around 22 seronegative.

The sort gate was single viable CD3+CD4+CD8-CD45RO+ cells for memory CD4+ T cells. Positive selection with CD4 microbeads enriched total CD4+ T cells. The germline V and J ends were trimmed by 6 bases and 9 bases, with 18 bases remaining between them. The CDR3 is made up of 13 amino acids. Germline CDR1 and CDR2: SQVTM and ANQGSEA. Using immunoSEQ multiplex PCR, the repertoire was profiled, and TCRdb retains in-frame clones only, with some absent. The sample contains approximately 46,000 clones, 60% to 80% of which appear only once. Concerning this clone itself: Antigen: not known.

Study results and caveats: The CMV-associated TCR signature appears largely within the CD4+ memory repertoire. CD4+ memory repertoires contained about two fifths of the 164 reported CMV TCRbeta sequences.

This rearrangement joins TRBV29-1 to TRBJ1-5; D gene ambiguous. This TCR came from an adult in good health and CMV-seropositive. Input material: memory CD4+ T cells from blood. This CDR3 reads CSVRGEALGPQHF. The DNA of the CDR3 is TGCAGCGTACGTGGGGAGGCCCTGGGGCCCCAGCATTTT.